The 2 T cell receptor beta chains below all came from one sample that was sequenced in a study of CD4+ T cells in melanoma. This table comes from immunoSEQ multiplex PCR, and its TCRdb copy is limited to in-frame clones, with some not included. Here the sample spans around 110,000 clones, over 80% being singletons. The sequenced sample consisted of peripheral blood. The receptors were sampled from a human donor with melanoma.

This chain uses TRBV5-4 with TRBJ2-6, with D unresolved. Germline CDR1 reads SGHNT; CDR2 reads YYREEE (reference sequence). The V gene lost 5 bases and the J gene lost 2 bases, with 2 bases spanning the gap. The CDR3 runs 12 residues. CDR3 nucleotide sequence: TGTGCCAGCAGTGCTGGGGCCAACGTCCTGACTTTC. Its protein is CASSAGANVLTF.

The chain uses TRBV4-1 and TRBJ2-1; TRBD1 aligns across 8 bases. Germline CDR1 reads MGHRA; CDR2 reads YSYEKL. J was trimmed by 5 bases and V by 4 bases; bases with no gene match: 7. The CDR3 has 15 amino acids. The CDR3 protein is CASSLRGLGNNEQFF. DNA of the CDR3: TGCGCCAGCAGCCTCAGGGGGCTGGGTAACAATGAGCAGTTCTTC.